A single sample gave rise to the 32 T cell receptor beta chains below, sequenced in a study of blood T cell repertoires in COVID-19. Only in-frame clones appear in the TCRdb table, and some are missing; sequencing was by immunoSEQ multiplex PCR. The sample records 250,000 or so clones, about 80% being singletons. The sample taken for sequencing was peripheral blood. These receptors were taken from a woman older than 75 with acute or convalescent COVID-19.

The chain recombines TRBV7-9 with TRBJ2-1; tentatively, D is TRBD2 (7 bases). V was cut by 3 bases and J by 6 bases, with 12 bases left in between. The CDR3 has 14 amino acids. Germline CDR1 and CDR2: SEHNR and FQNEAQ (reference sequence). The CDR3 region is CASSFAGGANEQFF. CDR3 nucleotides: TGTGCCAGCAGCTTTGCTGGGGGGGCCAATGAGCAGTTCTTC.

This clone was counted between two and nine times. CDR3 protein: CASSIDSRGRRDQPQHF. CDR3 bases: TGTGCCAGTAGTATAGATTCCAGGGGGCGACGCGATCAGCCCCAGCATTTT. The chain couples TRBV19 to TRBJ1-5; TRBD1 matches at 8 bases. Trimming at V came to 0 bases and at J to 5 bases, leaving 9 bases not matched to a gene. Germline V lookup: CDR1 LNHDA, CDR2 SQIVND (reference sequence). The length of the CDR3 is 17 residues.

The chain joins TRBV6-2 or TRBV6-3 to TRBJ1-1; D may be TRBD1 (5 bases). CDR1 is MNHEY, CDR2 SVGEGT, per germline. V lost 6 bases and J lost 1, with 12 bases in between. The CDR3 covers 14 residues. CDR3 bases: TGTGCCAGCAGCTATCGGACACGGAACACTGAAGCTTTCTTT. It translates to CASSYRTRNTEAFF.

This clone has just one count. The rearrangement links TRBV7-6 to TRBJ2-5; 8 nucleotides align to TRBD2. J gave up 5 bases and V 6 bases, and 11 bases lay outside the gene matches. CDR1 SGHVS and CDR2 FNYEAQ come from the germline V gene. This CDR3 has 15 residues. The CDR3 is CASSKTSGTWETQYF. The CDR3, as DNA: TGTGCCAGCAGTAAAACTAGCGGAACTTGGGAGACCCAGTACTTC.

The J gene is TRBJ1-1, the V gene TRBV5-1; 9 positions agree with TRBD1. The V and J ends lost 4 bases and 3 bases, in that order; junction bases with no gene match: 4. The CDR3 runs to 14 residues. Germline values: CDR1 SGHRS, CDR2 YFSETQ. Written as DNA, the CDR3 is TGCGCCAGCAGCGGACAGGGGATGGACACTGAAGCTTTCTTT. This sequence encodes CASSGQGMDTEAFF. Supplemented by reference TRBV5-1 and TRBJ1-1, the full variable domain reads KAGVTQTPRYLIKTRGQQVTLSCSPISGHRSVSWYQQTPGQGLQFLFEYFSETQRNKGNFPGRFSGRQFSNSRSEMNVSTLELGDSALYLCASSGQGMDTEAFFGQGTRLTVV.

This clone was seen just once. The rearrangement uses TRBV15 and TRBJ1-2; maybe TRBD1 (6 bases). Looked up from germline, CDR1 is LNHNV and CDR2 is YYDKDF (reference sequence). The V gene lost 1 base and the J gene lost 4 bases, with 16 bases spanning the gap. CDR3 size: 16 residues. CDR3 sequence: CATSRAGDTAPYGYTF. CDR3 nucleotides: TGTGCCACCAGCAGAGCCGGGGACACAGCTCCCTATGGCTACACCTTC.

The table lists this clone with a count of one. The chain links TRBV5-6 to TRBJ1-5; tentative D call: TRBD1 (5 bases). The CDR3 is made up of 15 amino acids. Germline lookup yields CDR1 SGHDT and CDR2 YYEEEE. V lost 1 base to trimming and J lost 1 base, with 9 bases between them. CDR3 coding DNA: TGTGCCAGCAGCTTGTGGTCAGGGAGCAATCAGCCCCAGCATTTT. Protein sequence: CASSLWSGSNQPQHF.

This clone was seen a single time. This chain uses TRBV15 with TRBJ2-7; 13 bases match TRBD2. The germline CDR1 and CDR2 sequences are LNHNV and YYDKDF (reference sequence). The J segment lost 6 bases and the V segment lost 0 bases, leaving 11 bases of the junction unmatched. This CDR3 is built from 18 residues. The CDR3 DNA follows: TGTGCCACCAGCAGAGATTCCCGGACTAGCGGGAGCTCGGGCGAGCAGTACTTC. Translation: CATSRDSRTSGSSGEQYF.

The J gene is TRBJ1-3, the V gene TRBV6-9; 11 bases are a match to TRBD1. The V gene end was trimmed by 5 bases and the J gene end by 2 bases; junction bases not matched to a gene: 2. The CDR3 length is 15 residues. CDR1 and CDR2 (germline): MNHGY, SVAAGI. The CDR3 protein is CASSPGQGAGNTIYF. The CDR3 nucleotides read TGTGCCAGCAGTCCGGGACAGGGGGCTGGAAACACCATATATTTT.

CDR3 nucleotide sequence: TGTGCCAGCAGCCAAGAGCCCCCGGGACAGGGGGCAGCAGATACGCAGTATTTT. Translation: CASSQEPPGQGAADTQYF. The V gene is TRBV3-1 (or the pseudogene TRBV3-2), the J gene TRBJ2-3, with TRBD1 identical over 12 bases. The germline V gene encodes CDR1 LGHDT and CDR2 YNNKEL (reference sequence). CDR3 length: 18 residues. V lost 0 bases, J lost 4 bases, and 8 bases stayed unmatched.

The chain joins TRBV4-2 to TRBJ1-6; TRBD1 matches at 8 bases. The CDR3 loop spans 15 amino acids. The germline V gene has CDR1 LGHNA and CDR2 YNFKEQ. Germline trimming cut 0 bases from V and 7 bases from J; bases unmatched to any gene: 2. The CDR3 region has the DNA TGTGCCAGCAGCCAAGACACAGGGGGAAATTCACCCCTCCACTTT. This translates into CASSQDTGGNSPLHF.

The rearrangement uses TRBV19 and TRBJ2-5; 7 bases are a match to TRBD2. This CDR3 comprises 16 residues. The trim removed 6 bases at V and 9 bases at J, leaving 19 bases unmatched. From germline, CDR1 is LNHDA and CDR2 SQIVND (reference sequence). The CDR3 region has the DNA TGTGCCAGTAGCCCTGCGGTTTGGAGCGGGGCCATGGCCCAGTACTTC. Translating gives CASSPAVWSGAMAQYF. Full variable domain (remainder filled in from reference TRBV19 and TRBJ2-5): DGGITQSPKYLFRKEGQNVTLSCEQNLNHDAMYWYRQDPGQGLRLIYYSQIVNDFQKGDIAEGYSVSREKKESFPLTVTSAQKNPTAFYLCASSPAVWSGAMAQYFGPGTRLLVL.

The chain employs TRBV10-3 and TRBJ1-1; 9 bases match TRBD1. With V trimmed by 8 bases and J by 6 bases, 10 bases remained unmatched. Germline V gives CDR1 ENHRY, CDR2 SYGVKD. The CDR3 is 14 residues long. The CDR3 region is CAIEGQGKYAEAFF. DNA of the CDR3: TGTGCCATCGAGGGACAGGGAAAATACGCTGAAGCTTTCTTT.

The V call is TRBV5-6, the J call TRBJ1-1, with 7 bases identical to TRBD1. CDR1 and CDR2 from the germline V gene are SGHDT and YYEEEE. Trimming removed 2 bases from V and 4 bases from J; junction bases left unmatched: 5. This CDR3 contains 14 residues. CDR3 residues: CASSLRQGFTEAFF. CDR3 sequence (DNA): TGTGCCAGCAGCTTAAGACAGGGTTTCACTGAAGCTTTCTTT. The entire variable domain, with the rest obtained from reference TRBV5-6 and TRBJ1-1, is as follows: DAGVTQSPTHLIKTRGQQVTLRCSPKSGHDTVSWYQQALGQGPQFIFQYYEEEERQRGNFPDRFSGHQFPNYSSELNVNALLLGDSALYLCASSLRQGFTEAFFGQGTRLTVV.

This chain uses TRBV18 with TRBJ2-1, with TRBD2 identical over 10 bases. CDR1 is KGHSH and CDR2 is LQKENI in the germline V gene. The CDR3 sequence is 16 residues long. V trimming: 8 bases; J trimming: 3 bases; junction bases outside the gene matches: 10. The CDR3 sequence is CASVRERGGLYNEQFF. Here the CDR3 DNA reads TGTGCCAGCGTACGTGAGCGGGGGGGACTCTACAATGAGCAGTTCTTC.

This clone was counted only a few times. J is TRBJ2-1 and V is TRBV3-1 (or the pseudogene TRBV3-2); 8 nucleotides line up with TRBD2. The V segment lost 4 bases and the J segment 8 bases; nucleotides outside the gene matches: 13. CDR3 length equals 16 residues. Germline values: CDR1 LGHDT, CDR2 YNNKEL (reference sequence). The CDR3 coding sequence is TGTGCCAGCAGCCCTGGGAGCGGGAGATCTAACCATGAGCAGTTCTTC. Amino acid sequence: CASSPGSGRSNHEQFF.

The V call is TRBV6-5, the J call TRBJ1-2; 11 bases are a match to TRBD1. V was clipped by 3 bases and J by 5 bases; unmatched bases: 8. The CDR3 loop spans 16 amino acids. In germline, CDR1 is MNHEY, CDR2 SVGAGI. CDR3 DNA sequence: TGTGCCAGCAGTTATTCCGGGACAGGGGGAAGGTATGGCTACACCTTC. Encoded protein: CASSYSGTGGRYGYTF.

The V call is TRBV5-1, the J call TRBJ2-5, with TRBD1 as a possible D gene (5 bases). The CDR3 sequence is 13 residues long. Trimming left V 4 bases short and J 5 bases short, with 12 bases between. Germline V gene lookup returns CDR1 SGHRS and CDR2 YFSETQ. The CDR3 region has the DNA TGCGCCAGCAGCCACAGGCCGTTGGAGACCCAGTACTTC. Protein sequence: CASSHRPLETQYF. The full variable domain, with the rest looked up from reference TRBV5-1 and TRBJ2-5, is KAGVTQTPRYLIKTRGQQVTLSCSPISGHRSVSWYQQTPGQGLQFLFEYFSETQRNKGNFPGRFSGRQFSNSRSEMNVSTLELGDSALYLCASSHRPLETQYFGPGTRLLVL.

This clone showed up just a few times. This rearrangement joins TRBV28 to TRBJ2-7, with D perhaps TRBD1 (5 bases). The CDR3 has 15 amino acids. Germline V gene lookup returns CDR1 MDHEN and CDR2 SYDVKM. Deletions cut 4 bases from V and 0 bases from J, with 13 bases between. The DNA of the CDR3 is TGTGCCAGCAGTTCCCAGGGCAGGAGCTCCTACGAGCAGTACTTC. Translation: CASSSQGRSSYEQYF. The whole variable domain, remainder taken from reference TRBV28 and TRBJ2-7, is DVKVTQSSRYLVKRTGEKVFLECVQDMDHENMFWYRQDPGLGLRLIYFSYDVKMKEKGDIPEGYSVSREKKERFSLILESASTNQTSMYLCASSSQGRSSYEQYFGPGTRLTVT.

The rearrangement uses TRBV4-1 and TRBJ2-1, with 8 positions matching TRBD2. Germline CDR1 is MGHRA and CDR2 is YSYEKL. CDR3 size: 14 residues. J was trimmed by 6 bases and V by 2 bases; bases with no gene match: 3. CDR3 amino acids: CASSQRLASNEQFF. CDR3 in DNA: TGCGCCAGCAGCCAACGACTAGCGAGCAATGAGCAGTTCTTC.

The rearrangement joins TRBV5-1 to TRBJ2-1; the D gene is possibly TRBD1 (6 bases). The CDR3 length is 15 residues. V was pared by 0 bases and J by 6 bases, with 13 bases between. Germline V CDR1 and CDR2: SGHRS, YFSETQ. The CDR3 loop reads CASSLGTERGNEQFF. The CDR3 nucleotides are TGCGCCAGCAGCTTGGGGACAGAAAGAGGCAATGAGCAGTTCTTC. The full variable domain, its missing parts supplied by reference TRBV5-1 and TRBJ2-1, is KAGVTQTPRYLIKTRGQQVTLSCSPISGHRSVSWYQQTPGQGLQFLFEYFSETQRNKGNFPGRFSGRQFSNSRSEMNVSTLELGDSALYLCASSLGTERGNEQFFGPGTRLTVL.

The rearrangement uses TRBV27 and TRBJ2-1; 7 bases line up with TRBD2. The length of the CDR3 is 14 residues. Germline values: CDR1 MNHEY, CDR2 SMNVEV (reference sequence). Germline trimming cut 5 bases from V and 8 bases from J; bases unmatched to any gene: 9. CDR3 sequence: CASSGGLPLDEQFF. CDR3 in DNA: TGTGCCAGCAGTGGGGGACTACCCCTTGATGAGCAGTTCTTC.

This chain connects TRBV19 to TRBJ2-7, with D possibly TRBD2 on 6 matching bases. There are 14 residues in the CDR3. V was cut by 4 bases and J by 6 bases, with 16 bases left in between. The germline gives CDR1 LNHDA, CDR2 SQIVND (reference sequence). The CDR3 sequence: CASSTGGNRLEQYF. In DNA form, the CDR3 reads TGTGCCAGTAGTACTGGCGGGAACCGGCTCGAGCAGTACTTC.

In DNA form, the CDR3 reads TGTGCCAGCAGCTTAGGGGCCGGGACAGGGGGCGTTGATGGCTACACCTTC. Translating gives CASSLGAGTGGVDGYTF. V gene TRBV7-6 combines with J gene TRBJ1-2; TRBD1 agrees at 12 bases. Germline CDR1 SGHVS, CDR2 FNYEAQ. Trimming at V came to 1 base and at J to 6 bases, leaving 9 bases not matched to a gene. The CDR3 loop spans 17 amino acids.

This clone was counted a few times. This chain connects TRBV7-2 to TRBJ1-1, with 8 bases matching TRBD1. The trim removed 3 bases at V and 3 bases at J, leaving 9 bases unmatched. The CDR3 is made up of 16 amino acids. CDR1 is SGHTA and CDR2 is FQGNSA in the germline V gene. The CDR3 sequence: CASSLYDRGFDTEAFF. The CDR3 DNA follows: TGTGCCAGCAGCTTGTATGACAGGGGATTCGACACTGAAGCTTTCTTT.

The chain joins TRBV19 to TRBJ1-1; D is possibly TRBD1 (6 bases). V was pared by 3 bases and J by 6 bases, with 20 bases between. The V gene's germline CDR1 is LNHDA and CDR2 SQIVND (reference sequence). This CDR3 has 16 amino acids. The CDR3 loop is CASSIQGPYLTSEAFF. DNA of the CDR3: TGTGCCAGTAGTATCCAGGGGCCGTACTTAACGTCTGAAGCTTTCTTT.

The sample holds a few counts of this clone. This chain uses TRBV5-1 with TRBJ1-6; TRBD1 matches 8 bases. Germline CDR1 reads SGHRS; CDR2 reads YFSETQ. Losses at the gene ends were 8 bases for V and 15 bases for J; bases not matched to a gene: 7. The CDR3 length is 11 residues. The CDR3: CASRRTGRLHF. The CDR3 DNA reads TGCGCCAGTCGCCGGACAGGGCGCCTCCACTTT.

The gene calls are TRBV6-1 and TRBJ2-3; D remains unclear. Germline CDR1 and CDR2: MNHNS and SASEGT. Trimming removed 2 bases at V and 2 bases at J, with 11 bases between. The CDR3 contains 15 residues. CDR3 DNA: TGTGCCAGCAGTGAACCCGAACAGTTCACAGATACGCAGTATTTT. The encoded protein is CASSEPEQFTDTQYF.

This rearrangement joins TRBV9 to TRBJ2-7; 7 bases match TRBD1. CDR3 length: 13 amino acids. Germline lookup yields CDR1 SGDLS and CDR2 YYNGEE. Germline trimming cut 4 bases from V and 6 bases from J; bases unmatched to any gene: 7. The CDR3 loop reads CASSSRQGTEQYF. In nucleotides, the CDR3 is TGTGCCAGCAGCTCTCGACAGGGAACCGAGCAGTACTTC.

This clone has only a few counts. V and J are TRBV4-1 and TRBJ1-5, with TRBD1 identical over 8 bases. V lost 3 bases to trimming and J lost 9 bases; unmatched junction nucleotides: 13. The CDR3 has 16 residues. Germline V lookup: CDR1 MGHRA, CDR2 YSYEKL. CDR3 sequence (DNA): TGCGCCAGCAGCCAGGGACAGGAATTTCCCTTTAGGCCCCAGCATTTT. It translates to CASSQGQEFPFRPQHF.

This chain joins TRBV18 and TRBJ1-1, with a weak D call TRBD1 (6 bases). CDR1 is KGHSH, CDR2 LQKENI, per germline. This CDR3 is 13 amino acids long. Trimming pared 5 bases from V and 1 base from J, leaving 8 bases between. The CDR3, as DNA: TGTGCCAGCTCATCGGGACAGAACACTGAAGCTTTCTTT. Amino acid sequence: CASSSGQNTEAFF.

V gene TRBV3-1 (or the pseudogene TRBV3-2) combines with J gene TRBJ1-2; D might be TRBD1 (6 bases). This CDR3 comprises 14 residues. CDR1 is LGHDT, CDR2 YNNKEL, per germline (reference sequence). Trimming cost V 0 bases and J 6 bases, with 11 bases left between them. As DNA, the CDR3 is TGTGCCAGCAGCCAAGACTCCAGGGGCCATGGCTACACCTTC. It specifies CASSQDSRGHGYTF.